One and the same sample provided the 23 T cell receptor beta chains below, sequenced in a study of blood T cell repertoires in COVID-19. Here immunoSEQ multiplex PCR was the method, and the copy in TCRdb shows in-frame clones only, minus some. There are 190,000 or so clones in the sample; approximately 94% occur only once, and around 0.8% lies in the top ten. Sequenced input: peripheral blood. Receptors were obtained from a man aged 30 to 39 with COVID-19, enrolled during active disease.

This rearrangement joins TRBV19 to TRBJ1-5; tentatively, D is TRBD1 (6 bases). The CDR3 has 15 residues. CDR1 is LNHDA, CDR2 SQIVND, per germline (reference sequence). V was clipped by 1 base and J by 5 bases, with 12 bases between them. The CDR3 nucleotides read TGTGCCAGTAGTATAGCAGGGGTCCCCTATCAGCCCCAGCATTTT. This encodes CASSIAGVPYQPQHF.

CDR3 protein: CASSPLGDTEAFF. The CDR3 DNA reads as TGTGCCAGCTCACCTCTAGGAGACACTGAAGCTTTCTTT. The genes are TRBV18 and TRBJ1-1; D is unclear. The CDR3 covers 13 residues. Germline V gene data show CDR1 as KGHSH and CDR2 as LQKENI. Trimming left V 3 bases short and J 3 bases short, with 8 bases between.

The chain recombines TRBV29-1 with TRBJ1-5; weak D call: TRBD1 (5 bases). The V gene's germline CDR1 is SQVTM and CDR2 ANQGSEA. CDR3 length equals 12 residues. Trimming removed 4 bases at V and 4 bases at J, with 8 bases between. The CDR3 spells CSVGQTNQPQHF. The DNA of the CDR3 is TGCAGCGTTGGACAGACAAATCAGCCCCAGCATTTT.

The chain uses TRBV7-9 and TRBJ2-3; 8 bases match TRBD2. CDR1 and CDR2 from the germline V gene are SEHNR and FQNEAQ (reference sequence). V lost 2 bases to trimming and J lost 1 base; unmatched junction nucleotides: 5. The CDR3 extends over 16 amino acids. This chain's CDR3 is CASSLRVSGGTDTQYF. CDR3 coding DNA: TGTGCCAGCAGCTTACGAGTTAGCGGGGGCACAGATACGCAGTATTTT.

This clone was recorded only once. The chain has TRBV9 and TRBJ2-7, with TRBD2 matching 7 bases. The CDR3 loop spans 18 amino acids. Germline-derived CDR1 and CDR2 are SGDLS and YYNGEE. Trimming removed 4 bases from V and 0 bases from J; junction bases left unmatched: 16. Here the CDR3 DNA reads TGTGCCAGCAGCCCCCACGGGGGTGGGGGGGTAAGCTCCTACGAGCAGTACTTC. Encoded protein: CASSPHGGGGVSSYEQYF.

This chain links TRBV6-4 with TRBJ1-3; 7 bases fit TRBD1. The CDR3 extends over 18 amino acids. V was pared by 6 bases and J by 3 bases, with 17 bases of the junction left unmatched. Per the germline V gene, CDR1 is MRHNA and CDR2 is SNTAGT. The CDR3 loop reads CASSLSTSQGQYGNTIYF. CDR3 DNA sequence: TGTGCCAGCAGCCTATCTACGTCACAGGGACAGTATGGAAACACCATATATTTT.

Concerning this clone itself: Other DNA sequences in this sample translate to the same CDR3. The chain carries TRBV18 and TRBJ2-2; the match to TRBD2 covers 7 bases. Germline assignment: CDR1 KGHSH and CDR2 LQKENI. The CDR3 sequence is 15 residues long. The junction had 5 bases not matched to a gene; V was cut back by 1 base and J by 6 bases. In DNA, the CDR3 is TGTGCCAGCTCACCACTGGGACTAACTTCCGGGGAGCTGTTTTTT. Translated: CASSPLGLTSGELFF.

CDR3 sequence: CASRLGQGVATNEKLFF. For the CDR3, the DNA is TGCGCCAGCAGGTTGGGACAGGGGGTCGCAACTAATGAAAAACTGTTTTTT. The V call is TRBV4-1, the J call TRBJ1-4; 11 bases are shared with TRBD1. CDR1 MGHRA and CDR2 YSYEKL come from the germline V gene. V was pared by 6 bases and J by 0 bases, with 6 bases of the junction left unmatched. CDR3 size: 17 residues.

This chain uses TRBV7-9 with TRBJ1-1; D remains unclear. The CDR3 length is 13 residues. Trimming left V 5 bases short and J 3 bases short, with 10 bases between. Per the germline V gene, CDR1 is SEHNR and CDR2 is FQNEAQ (reference sequence). This CDR3 is CASSNTEDTEAFF. CDR3 nucleotides: TGTGCCAGCAGCAATACAGAAGACACTGAAGCTTTCTTT. The variable domain in full, with the rest retrieved from reference TRBV7-9 and TRBJ1-1, is DTGVSQNPRHKITKRGQNVTFRCDPISEHNRLYWYRQTLGQGPEFLTYFQNEAQLEKSRLLSDRFSAERPKGSFSTLEIQRTEQGDSAMYLCASSNTEDTEAFFGQGTRLTVV.

V gene TRBV27 combines with J gene TRBJ1-4, with 8 bases identical to TRBD1. This CDR3 spans 13 amino acids. The V and J ends lost 8 bases and 8 bases, in that order; junction bases with no gene match: 7. Germline CDR1 and CDR2: MNHEY and SMNVEV (reference sequence). In nucleotides, the CDR3 is TGTGCCAGCGGGACAGGCCTTACGGAAAAACTGTTTTTT. It specifies CASGTGLTEKLFF.

The V call is TRBV19, the J call TRBJ1-2; TRBD1 might be the D (5 bases). The CDR3 runs 14 residues. The germline V gene has CDR1 LNHDA and CDR2 SQIVND (reference sequence). The ends were cut back, 6 bases at V and 1 base at J, with 12 bases in the middle. The DNA for the CDR3 is TGTGCCAGTAGGGGCCGGGGGATTAACTATGGCTACACCTTC. This encodes CASRGRGINYGYTF.

The J gene is TRBJ2-1, the V gene TRBV6-1; no firm D call. This CDR3 has 17 amino acids. V lost 2 bases to trimming and J lost 5 bases, with 19 bases between them. Germline CDR1 and CDR2: MNHNS and SASEGT. This CDR3 is CASSETPWMTRNNEQFF. Here the CDR3 DNA reads TGTGCCAGCAGTGAAACCCCGTGGATGACGAGGAACAATGAGCAGTTCTTC.

This chain connects TRBV5-4 to TRBJ2-2, with a weak D call TRBD2 (7 bases). The CDR3 spans 14 residues. In germline, CDR1 is SGHNT, CDR2 YYREEE (reference sequence). Between the trimmed V and J ends, which lost 7 bases and 1 base, there was a span of 11 bases. The DNA of the CDR3 is TGTGCCAGCGGGGGGGCCCAGAACACCGGGGAGCTGTTTTTT. It encodes CASGGAQNTGELFF. The full variable domain, completed using reference TRBV5-4 and TRBJ2-2, is ETGVTQSPTHLIKTRGQQVTLRCSSQSGHNTVSWYQQALGQGPQFIFQYYREEENGRGNFPPRFSGLQFPNYSSELNVNALELDDSALYLCASGGAQNTGELFFGEGSRLTVL.

The V call is TRBV6-1, the J call TRBJ1-5; D not resolved. V gave up 2 bases and J gave up 4 bases, with 6 bases separating them. Germline loops: CDR1 MNHNS, CDR2 SASEGT. The CDR3 runs to 13 residues. The CDR3 DNA reads TGTGCCAGCAGTGAACGAGTGAATCAGCCCCAGCATTTT. Its protein is CASSERVNQPQHF.

The V gene is TRBV7-9, the J gene TRBJ2-1; 9 nucleotides align to TRBD1. V trimming: 7 bases; J trimming: 5 bases; junction bases outside the gene matches: 12. The CDR3 runs 16 residues. Germline CDR1 is SEHNR and CDR2 is FQNEAQ (reference sequence). This CDR3 reads CASTRTGAIHNNEQFF. As DNA, the CDR3 is TGTGCCAGCACCAGGACAGGGGCCATCCATAACAATGAGCAGTTCTTC.

This clone was found once. Here the CDR3 DNA reads TGTGCCAGCCAAAAAGTCGTTACTTCGTGGACAGCTGTGAACACTGAAGCTTTCTTT. It yields the protein CASQKVVTSWTAVNTEAFF. This chain joins TRBV9 and TRBJ1-1, with D possibly TRBD1 on 6 matching bases. The CDR3 runs 19 residues. CDR1 SGDLS and CDR2 YYNGEE come from the germline V gene. V was clipped by 7 bases and J by 0 bases, with 28 bases between them.

V is TRBV19 and J is TRBJ2-3; 8 bases are a match to TRBD2. From germline, CDR1 is LNHDA and CDR2 SQIVND (reference sequence). V lost 3 bases, J lost 1 base, and 3 bases stayed unmatched. The CDR3 covers 15 residues. The DNA of the CDR3 is TGTGCCAGTAGTATGAGCGGGGGAGGCACAGATACGCAGTATTTT. It translates to CASSMSGGGTDTQYF.

CDR3 in amino acids: CASSGTSYGYTF. In DNA, the CDR3 is TGTGCCAGCAGCGGGACAAGCTATGGCTACACCTTC. The genes are TRBV5-4 and TRBJ1-2, with D tentatively TRBD1 (6 bases). The germline V and J ends were trimmed by 4 bases and 4 bases, with 8 bases remaining between them. Per the germline V gene, CDR1 is SGHNT and CDR2 is YYREEE (reference sequence). The CDR3 totals 12 residues.

This chain connects TRBV6-5 to TRBJ1-1; D gene ambiguous. The germline CDR1 and CDR2 sequences are MNHEY and SVGAGI. This CDR3 has 11 residues. V shed 5 bases and J shed 4 bases, with 5 bases lying between them. The CDR3 bases are TGTGCCAGCAGTAAGAGCACTGAAGCTTTCTTT. It specifies CASSKSTEAFF.

The CDR3 coding sequence is TGCAGTGCCAGGGGGTACTACGAGCAGTACTTC. It specifies CSARGYYEQYF. The rearrangement joins TRBV20-1 to TRBJ2-7, with 7 bases fitting TRBD1. J was trimmed by 3 bases and V by 6 bases; bases with no gene match: 2. Germline V CDR1 and CDR2: DFQATT, SNEGSKA (reference sequence). The CDR3 length is 11 residues.

V gene TRBV3-1 (or the pseudogene TRBV3-2) combines with J gene TRBJ1-1; D is ambiguous. Trimming stripped 1 base from V and 2 bases from J, with 11 bases between. CDR1 is LGHDT, CDR2 YNNKEL, per germline (reference sequence). This CDR3 has 15 residues. Written as DNA, the CDR3 is TGTGCCAGCAGCCAAGGTGCTGGAGCAAACACTGAAGCTTTCTTT. Translation gives CASSQGAGANTEAFF.

The chain uses TRBV7-6 and TRBJ1-6; 7 nucleotides match TRBD1. This CDR3 contains 16 residues. V was pared by 5 bases and J by 6 bases, with 10 bases of the junction left unmatched. Germline CDR1 and CDR2: SGHVS and FNYEAQ. CDR3 protein: CASSISGQGGNSPLHF. The CDR3 region has the DNA TGTGCCAGCAGCATTTCCGGGCAGGGGGGTAATTCACCCCTCCACTTT.

This sequence joins TRBV19 and TRBJ1-2; 9 bases align to TRBD1. The CDR3 extends over 14 amino acids. The junction had 9 bases not matched to a gene; V was cut back by 5 bases and J by 8 bases. Germline CDR1 and CDR2: LNHDA and SQIVND (reference sequence). CDR3 sequence (DNA): TGTGCCAGTAGTGATGGACAGGGGATATACGGCTACACCTTC. It is translated as CASSDGQGIYGYTF.